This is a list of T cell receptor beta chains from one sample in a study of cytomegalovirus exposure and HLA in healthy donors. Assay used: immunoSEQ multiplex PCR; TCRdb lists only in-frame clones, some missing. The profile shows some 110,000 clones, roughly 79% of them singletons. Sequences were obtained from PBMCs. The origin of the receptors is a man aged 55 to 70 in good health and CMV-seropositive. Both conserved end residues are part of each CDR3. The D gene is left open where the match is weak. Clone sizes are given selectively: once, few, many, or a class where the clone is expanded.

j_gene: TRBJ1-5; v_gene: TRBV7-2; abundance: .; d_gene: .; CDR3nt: TGTGCCAGCAGCCCAGCGGGTCTCAATCAGCCCCAGCATTTT; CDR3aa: CASSPAGLNQPQHF
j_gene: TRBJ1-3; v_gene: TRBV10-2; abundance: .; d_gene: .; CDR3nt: TGCGCCAGCAGCCCAGGGGCTGGAAACACCATATATTTT; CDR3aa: CASSPGAGNTIYF
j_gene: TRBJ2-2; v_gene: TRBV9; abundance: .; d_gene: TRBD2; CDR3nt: TGTGCCAGCAGCACTCGGACTAGCGGAAACACCGGGGAGCTGTTTTTT; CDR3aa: CASSTRTSGNTGELFF
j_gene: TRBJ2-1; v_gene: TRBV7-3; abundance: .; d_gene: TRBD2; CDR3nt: TGTGCCAGCAGCTTAACCAGCGGGGGGGCCGGGGAGCAGTTCTTC; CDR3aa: CASSLTSGGAGEQFF
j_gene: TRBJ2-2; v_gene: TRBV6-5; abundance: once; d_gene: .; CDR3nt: TGTGCCAGCAGGCTACCGGGACAGAACACCGGGGAGCTGTTTTTT; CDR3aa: CASRLPGQNTGELFF
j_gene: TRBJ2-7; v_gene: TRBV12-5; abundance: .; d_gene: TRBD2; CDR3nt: TGTGCTAGTGGTTGGGCCGGGGGGGCGAGAGGACTAATCTTGACCTACGAGCAGTACTTC; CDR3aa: CASGWAGGARGLILTYEQYF
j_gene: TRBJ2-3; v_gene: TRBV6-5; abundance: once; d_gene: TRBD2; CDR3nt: TGTGCCAGCAGTTACCAAGCGGGGGTCCCAGATACGCAGTATTTT; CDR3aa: CASSYQAGVPDTQYF
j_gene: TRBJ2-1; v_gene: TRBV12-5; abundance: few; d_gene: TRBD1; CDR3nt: TGTGCTAGTGGTTACCGGGACAGCTATCACAATGAGCAGTTCTTC; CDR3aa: CASGYRDSYHNEQFF
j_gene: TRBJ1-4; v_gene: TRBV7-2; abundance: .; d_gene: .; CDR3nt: TGTGCCAGCAGCTTAGCCTCAACTAATGAAAAACTGTTTTTT; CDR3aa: CASSLASTNEKLFF
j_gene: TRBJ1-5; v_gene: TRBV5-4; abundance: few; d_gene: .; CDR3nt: TGTGCCAGCAGCTTGGTTCCAGGTGGGAATCAGCCCCAGCATTTT; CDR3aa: CASSLVPGGNQPQHF
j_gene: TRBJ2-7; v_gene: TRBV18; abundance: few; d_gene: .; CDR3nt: TGTGCCAGCTCACCACGGCGGGACAGCTCCTACGAGCAGTACTTC; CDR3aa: CASSPRRDSSYEQYF
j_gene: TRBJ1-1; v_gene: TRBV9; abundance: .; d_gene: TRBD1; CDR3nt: TGTGCCAGCAGCCGCCCCCGGGACAGGGAGGGGTACAACACTGAAGCTTTCTTT; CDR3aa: CASSRPRDREGYNTEAFF
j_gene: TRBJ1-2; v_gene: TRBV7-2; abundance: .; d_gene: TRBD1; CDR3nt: TGTGCCAGCAGCTTGGACAGGGTGGTCCTTACCTATGGCTACACCTTC; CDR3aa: CASSLDRVVLTYGYTF
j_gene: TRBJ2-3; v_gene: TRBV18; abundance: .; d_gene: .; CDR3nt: TGTGCCAGCTCACCAATAGCCGGTGATACGCAGTATTTT; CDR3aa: CASSPIAGDTQYF
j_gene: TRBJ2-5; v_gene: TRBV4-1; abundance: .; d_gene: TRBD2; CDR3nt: TGCGCCAGCAGCCAAGAGTCTAGCGGGGGGGCGAAGACCCAGTACTTC; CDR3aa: CASSQESSGGAKTQYF
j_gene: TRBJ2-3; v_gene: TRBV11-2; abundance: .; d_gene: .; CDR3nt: TGTGCCAGCAGCTTAGAGGCAGGCCGTAGCACAGATACGCAGTATTTT; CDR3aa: CASSLEAGRSTDTQYF
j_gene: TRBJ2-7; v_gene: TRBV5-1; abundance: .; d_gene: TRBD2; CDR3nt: TGCGCCAGCAGCTTGGGTAGCGGGGGGTTTTTCGAGCAGTACTTC; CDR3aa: CASSLGSGGFFEQYF
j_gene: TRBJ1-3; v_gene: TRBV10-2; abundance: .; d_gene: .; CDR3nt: TGCGCCAGCAGTGAGTCGCGAGGAAACACCATATATTTT; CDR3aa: CASSESRGNTIYF
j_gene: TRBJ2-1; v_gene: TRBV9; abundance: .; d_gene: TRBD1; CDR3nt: TGTGCCAGCAGCGGATTCCGGGACAGGGATTACAATGAGCAGTTCTTC; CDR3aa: CASSGFRDRDYNEQFF
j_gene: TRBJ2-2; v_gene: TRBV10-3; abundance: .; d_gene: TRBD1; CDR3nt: TGTGCCATCACTCTGGACAGGGGCGGACGAGAAACCGGGGAGCTGTTTTTT; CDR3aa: CAITLDRGGRETGELFF
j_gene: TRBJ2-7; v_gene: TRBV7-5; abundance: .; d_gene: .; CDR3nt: TGTGTCAGAAGCCCAAACGGACAGGGGGCATATGAGCAGTACTTC; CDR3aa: CVRSPNGQGAYEQYF
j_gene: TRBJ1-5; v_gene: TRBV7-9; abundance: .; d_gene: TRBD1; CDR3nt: TGTGCCAGCAGTACAGGGGGGGGACAGCCCCAGCATTTT; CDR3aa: CASSTGGGQPQHF
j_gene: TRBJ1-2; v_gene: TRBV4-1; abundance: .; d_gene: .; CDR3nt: TGCGCCAGCAGCCAAGAGGAGAGGTTGTATGGCTACACCTTC; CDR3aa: CASSQEERLYGYTF
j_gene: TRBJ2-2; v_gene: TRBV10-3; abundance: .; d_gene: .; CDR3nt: TGTGCCATCAGTGACCCGGGCAGGGTCACCGGGGAGCTGTTTTTT; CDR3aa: CAISDPGRVTGELFF
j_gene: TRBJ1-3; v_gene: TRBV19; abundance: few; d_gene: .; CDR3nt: TGTGCCAGTAGCCCTCTGCAGGATCCCTCTGGAAACACCATATATTTT; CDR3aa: CASSPLQDPSGNTIYF
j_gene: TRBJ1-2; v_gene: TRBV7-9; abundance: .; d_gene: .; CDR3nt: TGTGCCAGCAGCCTCGCCCAGGCCGTGGGTAAGGGCTACACCTTC; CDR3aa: CASSLAQAVGKGYTF
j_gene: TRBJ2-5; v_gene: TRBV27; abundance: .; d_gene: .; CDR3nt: TGTGCCAGCAGTTTATTGGGGGCAGGGGTAGGGGAGACCCAGTACTTC; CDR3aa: CASSLLGAGVGETQYF
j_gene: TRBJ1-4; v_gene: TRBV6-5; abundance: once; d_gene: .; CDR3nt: TGTGCCAGCAGTTACTCGAATCCGGGTACTGAAAAACTGTTTTTT; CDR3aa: CASSYSNPGTEKLFF
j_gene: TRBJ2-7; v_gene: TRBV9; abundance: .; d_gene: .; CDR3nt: TGTGCCAGCAGCCCCGAACAGGGAAGGGGCGAGCAGTACTTC; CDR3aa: CASSPEQGRGEQYF
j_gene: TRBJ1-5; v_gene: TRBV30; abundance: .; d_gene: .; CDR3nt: TGTGCCTGGAGTGTAGAAGAGAGTCAGCCCCAGCATTTT; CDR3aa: CAWSVEESQPQHF
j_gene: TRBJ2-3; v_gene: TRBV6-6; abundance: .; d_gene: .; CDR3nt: TGTGCCAGCAGGCGACAGGTAGTTAGCACAGATACGCAGTATTTT; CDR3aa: CASRRQVVSTDTQYF
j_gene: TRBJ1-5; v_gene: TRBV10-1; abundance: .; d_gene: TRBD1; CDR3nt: TGCGCCACCCTTGGGGAGGACAGGGGGTTATATAGCAATCAGCCCCAGCATTTT; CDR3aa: CATLGEDRGLYSNQPQHF
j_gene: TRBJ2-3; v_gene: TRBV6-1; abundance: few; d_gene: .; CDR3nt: TGTGCCAGCGCCCCAAGAGGGGAGGTAGATACGCAGTATTTT; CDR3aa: CASAPRGEVDTQYF
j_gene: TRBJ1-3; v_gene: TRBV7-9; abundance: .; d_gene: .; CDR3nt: TGTGCCAGCAGCTCCCTTAGCTCTGGAAACACCATATATTTT; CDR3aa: CASSSLSSGNTIYF
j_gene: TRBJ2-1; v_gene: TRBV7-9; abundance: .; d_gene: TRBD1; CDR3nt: TGTGCCAGCAGCCCGGGACAGATATCTTCCTACAATGAGCAGTTCTTC; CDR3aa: CASSPGQISSYNEQFF
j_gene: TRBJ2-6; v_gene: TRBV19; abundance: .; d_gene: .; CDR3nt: TGTGCCAGTATCGGGACATCTGGGGCCAACGTCCTGACTTTC; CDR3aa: CASIGTSGANVLTF
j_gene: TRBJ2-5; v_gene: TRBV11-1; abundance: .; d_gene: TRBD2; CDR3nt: TGTGCCAGCAGCTCGGGACTAGCGGAGGAGACCCAGTACTTC; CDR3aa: CASSSGLAEETQYF
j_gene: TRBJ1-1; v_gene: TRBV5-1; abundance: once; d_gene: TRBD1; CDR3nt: TGCGCCAGCAGCACCATCAACGACAGGGGACCTGAAGCTTTCTTT; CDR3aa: CASSTINDRGPEAFF
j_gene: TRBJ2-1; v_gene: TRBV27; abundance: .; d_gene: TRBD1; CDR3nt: TGTGCCAGCAGTTTAGGACAGGCCTACAATGAGCAGTTCTTC; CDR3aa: CASSLGQAYNEQFF
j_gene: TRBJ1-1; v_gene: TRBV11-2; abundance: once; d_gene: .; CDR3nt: TGTGCCAGCAGCTTGGTAACAGGGTACACTGAAGCTTTCTTT; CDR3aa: CASSLVTGYTEAFF
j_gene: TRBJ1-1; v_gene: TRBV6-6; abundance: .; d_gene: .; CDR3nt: TGTGCCAGCAGTTCTTCAGTGAACACTGAAGCTTTCTTT; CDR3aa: CASSSSVNTEAFF
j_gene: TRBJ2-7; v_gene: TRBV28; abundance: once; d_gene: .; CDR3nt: TGTGCCAGCACCTCTCGGGTCGGGCAGTACTTC; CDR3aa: CASTSRVGQYF
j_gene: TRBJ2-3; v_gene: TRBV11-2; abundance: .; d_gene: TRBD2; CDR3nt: TGTGCCAGCAGCTTAACTAGCGGTCGCGCCGATACGCAGTATTTT; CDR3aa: CASSLTSGRADTQYF
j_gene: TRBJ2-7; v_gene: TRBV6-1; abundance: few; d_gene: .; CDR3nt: TGTGCCCTGGATAGGGGTTTCTACGAGCAGTACTTC; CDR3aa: CALDRGFYEQYF